The 13 T cell receptor beta chains reported below all come from one sample, sequenced in a study of T cell repertoires in cytomegalovirus infection. Which antigens these TCRs recognize remains unknown. MiXCR, applied by TCRdb to the reads, yields one record per CDR3 protein. The top ten clones hold about an eighth of a sample with 250,000 to 400,000 distinct CDR3 sequences, around a quarter of them seen once. Sample: cultured PBMCs, taken from culture after CMV antigen stimulation. The receptors come from a human donor in good health (CMV status not recorded). Some clones in this sample may be carry-over from other donors' samples.

V gene TRBV3-1 combines with J gene TRBJ2-2; 13 bases map to TRBD2. This CDR3 has 17 amino acids. J was trimmed by 4 bases and V by 2 bases; bases with no gene match: 4. Germline V lookup: CDR1 LGHDT, CDR2 YNNKEL (reference sequence). CDR3 bases: TGTGCCAGCAGCCAACCCGGACTAGCGGGAGCCACCGGGGAGCTGTTTTTT. Encoded protein: CASSQPGLAGATGELFF.

The CDR3 nucleotides are TGTGCCAGCAGCCAAGAGGGCCGGGCGGCGGAGACCCAGTACTTC. It encodes CASSQEGRAAETQYF. This chain uses TRBV3-1 with TRBJ2-5, with D unresolved. CDR1 is LGHDT, CDR2 YNNKEL, per germline (reference sequence). The CDR3 contains 15 residues. The ends were cut back, 0 bases at V and 5 bases at J, with 13 bases in the middle.

For this clonotype: This may be a read error: a much more frequent sequence differs by one nucleotide. The V gene is TRBV7-2, the J gene TRBJ1-1, with 9 nucleotides matching TRBD1. CDR1 and CDR2 (germline): SGHTA, FQGNSA. The CDR3 spans 13 residues. CDR3 sequence reads: CASSRDRATEALF. The CDR3 nucleotides are TGTGCCAGCAGCCGGGACAGGGCCACTGAAGCTCTCTTT.

The chain has TRBV5-4 and TRBJ1-2, with D maybe TRBD1 (6 bases). CDR1 is SGHNT and CDR2 is YYREEE in the germline V gene (reference sequence). This CDR3 has 13 amino acids. V lost 7 bases and J lost 2, with 12 bases in between. As DNA, the CDR3 is TGTGCCAGCGGACAGAATACCAACTATGGCTACACCTTC. This sequence encodes CASGQNTNYGYTF.

The CDR3 protein is CASPGLGAGELFF. As DNA, the CDR3 is TGTGCCAGCCCGGGACTCGGGGCCGGGGAGCTGTTTTTT. The chain couples TRBV19 to TRBJ2-2, with D maybe TRBD2 (6 bases). The V and J ends lost 9 bases and 6 bases respectively, with 14 bases between them. There are 13 residues in the CDR3. Germline-derived CDR1 and CDR2 are LNHDA and SQIVND (reference sequence).

This clonotype was picked up a small number of times. V usage is TRBV6-5 and J usage is TRBJ2-5; D unresolved. Germline loops: CDR1 MNHEY, CDR2 SVGAGI. This CDR3 has 12 amino acids. Trimming shortened V by 6 bases and J by 5 bases, and 10 bases separated the two germline ends. The CDR3 here is CASSTKGETQYF. In nucleotides, the CDR3 is TGTGCCAGCAGCACCAAAGGGGAGACCCAGTACTTC.

This clonotype was seen repeatedly, ten times or more. CDR3 region: CASSLATSGKYTGELFF. The CDR3 nucleotides are TGTGCCAGCAGCTTAGCGACTAGCGGGAAATACACCGGGGAGCTGTTTTTT. This chain links TRBV7-2 with TRBJ2-2, with TRBD2 identical over 11 bases. In germline, CDR1 is SGHTA, CDR2 FQGNSA. V trimming: 0 bases; J trimming: 3 bases; junction bases outside the gene matches: 3. This CDR3 region has 17 residues. Combining the CDR3 with reference TRBV7-2 and TRBJ2-2 gives the whole variable domain GAGVSQSPSNKVTEKGKDVELRCDPISGHTALYWYRQSLGQGLEFLIYFQGNSAPDKSGLPSDRFSAERTGGSVSTLTIQRTQQEDSAVYLCASSLATSGKYTGELFFGEGSRLTVL.

The V and J genes are TRBV20-1 and TRBJ2-1; 7 nucleotides align to TRBD1. This CDR3 is 13 amino acids long. CDR1 DFQATT and CDR2 SNEGSKA come from the germline V gene (reference sequence). V lost 6 bases, J lost 3 bases, and 5 bases stayed unmatched. CDR3 in DNA: TGCAGTGCCATGGACAGGTTCTACAATGAGCAGTTCTTC. It translates to CSAMDRFYNEQFF.

This chain joins TRBV20-1 and TRBJ2-3; 9 bases agree with TRBD2. Trimming at V came to 2 bases and at J to 0 bases, leaving 3 bases not matched to a gene. CDR1 DFQATT and CDR2 SNEGSKA come from the germline V gene (reference sequence). The CDR3 runs 15 residues. The CDR3: CSARTSGSSTDTQYF. The CDR3 region has the DNA TGCAGTGCTAGAACTAGCGGGTCTAGCACAGATACGCAGTATTTT.

This clonotype showed up just once. The J gene is TRBJ2-7, the V gene TRBV3-1, with 12 nucleotides matching TRBD2. Germline loops: CDR1 LGHDT, CDR2 YNNKEL (reference sequence). With 4 bases clipped from V and 12 bases from J, the junction kept 13 bases outside the gene matches. The CDR3 length is 15 residues. The CDR3 DNA is TGTGCCAGCAGCCCCGGACTAGCGGGATTTGGGAGCACGTACGTC. The encoded protein is CASSPGLAGFGSTYV.

Ten or more counts support this clonotype. The chain carries TRBV7-2 and TRBJ2-3; 11 nucleotides align to TRBD2. The germline gives CDR1 SGHTA, CDR2 FQGNSA. The CDR3 consists of 16 residues. J gave up 0 bases and V 2 bases, and 1 base lay outside the gene matches. The CDR3 is CASSLRTSGSTDTQYF. The CDR3 DNA follows: TGTGCCAGCAGCTTAAGGACTAGCGGGAGCACAGATACGCAGTATTTT.

This clonotype was picked up a small number of times. The genes are TRBV5-1 and TRBJ1-1; no clear D. The V end lost 0 bases, the J end lost 0 bases, and 6 bases lay between the germline ends. The CDR3 loop spans 14 amino acids. Germline CDR1 is SGHRS and CDR2 is YFSETQ. The CDR3 reads CASSLDQVNTEAFF. The CDR3 DNA reads as TGCGCCAGCAGCTTGGATCAAGTGAACACTGAAGCTTTCTTT.

This clonotype was seen only a few times. The chain combines TRBV7-3 with TRBJ2-7, with D perhaps being TRBD1 or TRBD2 (5 bases each). Germline V gene lookup returns CDR1 SGHTA and CDR2 FQGTGA. Trimming pared 4 bases from V and 6 bases from J, leaving 13 bases between. There are 13 residues in the CDR3. The CDR3 DNA sequence: TGTGCCAGCAGCTCCGGGACCATCCGCGAGCAGTACTTC. It is translated as CASSSGTIREQYF.